This T cell receptor beta chain was recorded in a study of Ad26.COV2.S vaccination and SARS-CoV-2 variants. Study-level information: Enrolled in COV1001, the donor was in the Ad26.COV2.S trial arm, which received the vaccine.

V lost 5 bases and J 8 bases, leaving 19 bases between the germline ends. The CDR3 has 15 residues. Looked up from germline, CDR1 is SGHVS and CDR2 is FQNEAQ. Described treatment: about 20 received Ad26.COV2.S at low or high dose, single or two shots; about 5 received placebo; per-sample allocation not given. Repertoires come from day 63 after the first vaccine or placebo injection. Spike of the Wuhan-strain SARS-CoV-2 was expressed by an Ad26 vector, which formed the vaccine. The data were produced by immunoSEQ multiplex PCR, yet TCRdb's version contains in-frame clones alone and is incomplete. Of some 450,000 clones in the sample, around 90% were seen once.

V gene TRBV7-8 combines with J gene TRBJ2-1; no reliable D call. Sequences were derived from peripheral blood, sampled in a trial of Ad26.COV2.S vaccine versus placebo. This TCR derives from a person between 18 and 65 years old who received the Ad26.COV2.S COVID-19 vaccine or a placebo. The DNA of the CDR3 is TGTGCCAGCAGCAAACCCCACCCTGTTTACGATGAGCAGTTCTTC. Protein sequence: CASSKPHPVYDEQFF.